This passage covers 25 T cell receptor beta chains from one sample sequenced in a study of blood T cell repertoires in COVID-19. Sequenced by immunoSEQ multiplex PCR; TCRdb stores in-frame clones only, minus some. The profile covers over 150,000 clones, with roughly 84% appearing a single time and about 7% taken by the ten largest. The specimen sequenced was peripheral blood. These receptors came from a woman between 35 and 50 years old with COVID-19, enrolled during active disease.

CDR3 nucleotides: TGTGCCAGCAGGGGAGCCCACGAGCAGTACTTC. Its protein product is CASRGAHEQYF. The rearrangement uses TRBV3-1 (or the pseudogene TRBV3-2) and TRBJ2-7, with D perhaps matching TRBD2 (5 bases). V lost 6 bases and J 5 bases, leaving 8 bases between the germline ends. Germline V gene lookup returns CDR1 LGHDT and CDR2 YNNKEL (reference sequence). This CDR3 region has 11 residues.

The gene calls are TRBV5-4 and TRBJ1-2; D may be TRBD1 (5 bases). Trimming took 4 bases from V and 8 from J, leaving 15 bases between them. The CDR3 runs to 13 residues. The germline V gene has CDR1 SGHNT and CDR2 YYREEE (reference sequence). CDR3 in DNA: TGTGCCAGCAGCGACGGACATAGCGGGGGCTACACCTTC. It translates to CASSDGHSGGYTF. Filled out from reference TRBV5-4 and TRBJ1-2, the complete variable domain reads ETGVTQSPTHLIKTRGQQVTLRCSSQSGHNTVSWYQQALGQGPQFIFQYYREEENGRGNFPPRFSGLQFPNYSSELNVNALELDDSALYLCASSDGHSGGYTFGSGTRLTVV.

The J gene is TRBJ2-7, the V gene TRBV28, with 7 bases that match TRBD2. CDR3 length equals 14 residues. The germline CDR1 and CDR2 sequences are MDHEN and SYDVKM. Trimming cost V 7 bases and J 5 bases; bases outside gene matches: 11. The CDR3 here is CASNSIGGSHEQYF. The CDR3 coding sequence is TGTGCCAGCAACTCCATAGGCGGGAGCCACGAGCAGTACTTC.

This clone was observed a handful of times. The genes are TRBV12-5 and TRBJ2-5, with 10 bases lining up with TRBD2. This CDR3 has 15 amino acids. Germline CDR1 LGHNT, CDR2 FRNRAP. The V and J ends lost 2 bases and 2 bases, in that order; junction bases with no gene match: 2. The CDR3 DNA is TGTGCTAGTGGTTTGTCAGCGGGAGGGCAAGAGACCCAGTACTTC. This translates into CASGLSAGGQETQYF.

As DNA, the CDR3 is TGTGCCAGCAGCTTAGGGGACAGGAATTACAATGAGCAGTTCTTC. Translated, it gives CASSLGDRNYNEQFF. The chain recombines TRBV11-1 with TRBJ2-1; 8 positions agree with TRBD1. This CDR3 spans 15 amino acids. The V gene end was trimmed by 1 base and the J gene end by 4 bases; junction bases not matched to a gene: 3. CDR1 is SGHAT, CDR2 FQDESV, per germline (reference sequence). The full variable domain, with the rest looked up from reference TRBV11-1 and TRBJ2-1, is EAEVAQSPRYKITEKSQAVAFWCDPISGHATLYWYRQILGQGPELLVQFQDESVVDDSQLPKDRFSAERLKGVDSTLKIQPAELGDSAMYLCASSLGDRNYNEQFFGPGTRLTVL.

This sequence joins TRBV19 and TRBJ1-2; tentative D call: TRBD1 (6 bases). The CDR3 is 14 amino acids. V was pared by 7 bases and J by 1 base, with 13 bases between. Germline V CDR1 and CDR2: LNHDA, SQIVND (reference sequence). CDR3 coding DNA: TGTGCCAGTATCCTGAGGGGGAATAACTATGGCTACACCTTC. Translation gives CASILRGNNYGYTF.

The CDR3 coding sequence is TGTGCCAGCAGCTTTCCAGGGAGCGGGGGGAATGAGCAGTTCTTC. This sequence encodes CASSFPGSGGNEQFF. The chain uses TRBV7-9 and TRBJ2-1; 9 bases match TRBD2. V shed 3 bases, J shed 7 bases, and the junction held 7 bases outside the gene matches. CDR3 length: 15 residues. Germline-derived CDR1 and CDR2 are SEHNR and FQNEAQ (reference sequence).

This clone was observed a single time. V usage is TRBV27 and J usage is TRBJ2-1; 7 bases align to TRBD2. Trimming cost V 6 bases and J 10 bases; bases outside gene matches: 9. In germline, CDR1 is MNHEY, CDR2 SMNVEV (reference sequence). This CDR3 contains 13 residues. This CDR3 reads CASSPLTSSEQFF. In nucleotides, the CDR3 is TGTGCCAGCAGCCCTCTGACTAGCAGCGAGCAGTTCTTC.

The CDR3 sequence: CASSGRVGNTIYF. In nucleotides, the CDR3 is TGTGCCAGCAGCGGCAGGGTCGGAAACACCATATATTTT. The chain carries TRBV9 and TRBJ1-3; a weak D match, TRBD1 (5 bases). CDR1 and CDR2 from the germline V gene are SGDLS and YYNGEE. The CDR3 is made up of 13 amino acids. Trimming pared 3 bases from V and 4 bases from J, leaving 8 bases between.

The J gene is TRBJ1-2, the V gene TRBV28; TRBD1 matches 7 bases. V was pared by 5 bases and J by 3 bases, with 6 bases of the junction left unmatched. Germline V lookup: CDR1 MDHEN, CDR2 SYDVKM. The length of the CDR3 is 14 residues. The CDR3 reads CASSDNGQDYGYTF. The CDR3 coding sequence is TGTGCCAGCAGTGATAATGGACAGGACTATGGCTACACCTTC.

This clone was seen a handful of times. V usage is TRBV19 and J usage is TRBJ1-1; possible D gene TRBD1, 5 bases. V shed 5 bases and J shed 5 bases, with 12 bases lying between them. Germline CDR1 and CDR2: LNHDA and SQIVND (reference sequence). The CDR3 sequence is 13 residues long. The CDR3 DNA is TGTGCCAGTAGTCAGGTTCGGGGGACTGAAGCTTTCTTT. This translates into CASSQVRGTEAFF.

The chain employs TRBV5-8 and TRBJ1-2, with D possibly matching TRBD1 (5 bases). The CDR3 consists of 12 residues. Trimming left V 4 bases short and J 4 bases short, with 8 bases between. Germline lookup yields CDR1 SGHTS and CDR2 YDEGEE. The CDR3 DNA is TGTGCCAGCAGCGGGGACTCCTATGGCTACACCTTC. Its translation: CASSGDSYGYTF. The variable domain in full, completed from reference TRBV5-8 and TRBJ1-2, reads EAGVTQSPTHLIKTRGQQATLRCSPISGHTSVYWYQQALGLGLQFLLWYDEGEERNRGNFPPRFSGRQFPNYSSELNVNALELEDSALYLCASSGDSYGYTFGSGTRLTVV.

The CDR3 sequence is CASSHQVGTPLHF. In nucleotides, the CDR3 is TGTGCCAGCAGCCACCAGGTTGGAACACCCCTCCACTTT. The chain uses TRBV14 and TRBJ1-6; D is uncertain. Between the trimmed V and J ends, which lost 3 bases and 11 bases, there was a span of 11 bases. This CDR3 contains 13 residues. CDR1 and CDR2 from the germline V gene are SGHDN and FVKESK.

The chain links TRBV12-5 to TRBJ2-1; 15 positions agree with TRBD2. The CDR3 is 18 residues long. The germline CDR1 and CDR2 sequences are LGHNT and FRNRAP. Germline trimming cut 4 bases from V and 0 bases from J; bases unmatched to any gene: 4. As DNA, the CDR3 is TGTGCTAGTGGTTCGGGACTAGCGGGGGGCGGCTCCTACAATGAGCAGTTCTTC. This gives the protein CASGSGLAGGGSYNEQFF.

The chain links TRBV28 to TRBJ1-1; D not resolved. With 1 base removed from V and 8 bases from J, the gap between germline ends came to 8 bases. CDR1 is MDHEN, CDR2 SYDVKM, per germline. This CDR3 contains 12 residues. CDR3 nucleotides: TGTGCCAGCAGTTTATACGGGATCGAAGCTTTCTTT. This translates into CASSLYGIEAFF. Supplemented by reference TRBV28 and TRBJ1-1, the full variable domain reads DVKVTQSSRYLVKRTGEKVFLECVQDMDHENMFWYRQDPGLGLRLIYFSYDVKMKEKGDIPEGYSVSREKKERFSLILESASTNQTSMYLCASSLYGIEAFFGQGTRLTVV.

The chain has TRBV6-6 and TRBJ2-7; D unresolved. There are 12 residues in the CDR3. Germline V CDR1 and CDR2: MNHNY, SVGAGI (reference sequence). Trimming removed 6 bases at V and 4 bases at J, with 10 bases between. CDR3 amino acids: CASSPPMYEQYF. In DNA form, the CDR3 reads TGTGCCAGCAGCCCCCCTATGTACGAGCAGTACTTC.

The CDR3 DNA sequence: TGTGCCAGCAGCCCGGACAGGGAGAGGCAGCCCCAGCATTTT. This encodes CASSPDRERQPQHF. The chain recombines TRBV7-2 with TRBJ1-5; 8 bases are a match to TRBD1. Trimming took 5 bases from V and 7 from J; bases not matched to a gene: 7. The CDR3 runs 14 residues. Germline V CDR1 and CDR2: SGHTA, FQGNSA.

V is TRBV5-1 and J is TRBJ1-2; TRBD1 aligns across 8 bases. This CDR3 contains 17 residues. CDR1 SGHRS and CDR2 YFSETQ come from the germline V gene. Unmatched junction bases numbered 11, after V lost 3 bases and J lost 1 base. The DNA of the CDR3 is TGCGCCAGCAGCTCCAAGGCAGGGGGCGCGGGTAACTATGGCTACACCTTC. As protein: CASSSKAGGAGNYGYTF.

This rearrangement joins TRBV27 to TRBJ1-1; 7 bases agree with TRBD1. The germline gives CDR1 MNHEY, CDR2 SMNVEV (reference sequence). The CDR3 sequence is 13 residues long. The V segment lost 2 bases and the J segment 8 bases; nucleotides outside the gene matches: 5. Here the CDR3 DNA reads TGTGCCAGCAGTTTAGTACAGGGGCCCGAAGCTTTCTTT. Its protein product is CASSLVQGPEAFF.

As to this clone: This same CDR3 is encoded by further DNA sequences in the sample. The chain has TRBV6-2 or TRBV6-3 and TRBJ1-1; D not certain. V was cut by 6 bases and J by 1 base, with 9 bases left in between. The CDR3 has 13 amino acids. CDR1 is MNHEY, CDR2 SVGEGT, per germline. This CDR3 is CASSNAGNTEAFF. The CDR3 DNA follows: TGTGCCAGCAGCAACGCCGGGAACACTGAAGCTTTCTTT.

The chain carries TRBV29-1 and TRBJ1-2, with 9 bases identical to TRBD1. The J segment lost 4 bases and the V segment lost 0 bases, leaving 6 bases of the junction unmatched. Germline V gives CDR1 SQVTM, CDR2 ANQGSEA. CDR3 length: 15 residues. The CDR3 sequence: CSVEDKGQGSYGYTF. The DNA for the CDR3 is TGCAGCGTTGAAGATAAGGGACAGGGTTCCTATGGCTACACCTTC.

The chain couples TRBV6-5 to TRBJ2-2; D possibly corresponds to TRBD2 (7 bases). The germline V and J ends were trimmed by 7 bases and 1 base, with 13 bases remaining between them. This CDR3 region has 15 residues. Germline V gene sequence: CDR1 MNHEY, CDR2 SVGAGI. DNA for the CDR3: TGTGCCAGCAAGGAGGGGGAGGGGAACACCGGGGAGCTGTTTTTT. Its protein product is CASKEGEGNTGELFF.

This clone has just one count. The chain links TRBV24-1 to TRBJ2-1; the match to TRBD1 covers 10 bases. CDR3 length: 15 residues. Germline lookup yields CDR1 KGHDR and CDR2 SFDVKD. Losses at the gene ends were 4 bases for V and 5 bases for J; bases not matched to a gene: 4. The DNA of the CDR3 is TGTGCCACCAGTGACCCGGGACAGGGGCACAATGAGCAGTTCTTC. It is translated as CATSDPGQGHNEQFF.

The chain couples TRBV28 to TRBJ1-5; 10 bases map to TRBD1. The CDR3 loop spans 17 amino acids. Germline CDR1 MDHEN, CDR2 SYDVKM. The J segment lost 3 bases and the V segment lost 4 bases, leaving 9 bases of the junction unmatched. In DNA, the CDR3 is TGTGCCAGCAGTTCGGGAGTGGGACAGGGGACCAATCAGCCCCAGCATTTT. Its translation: CASSSGVGQGTNQPQHF.

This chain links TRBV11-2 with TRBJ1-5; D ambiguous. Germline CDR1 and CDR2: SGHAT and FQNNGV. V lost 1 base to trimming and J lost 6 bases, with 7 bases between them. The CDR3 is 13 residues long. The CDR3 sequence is CASSLGERQPQHF. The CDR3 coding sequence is TGTGCCAGCAGCTTAGGGGAGCGTCAGCCCCAGCATTTT.